The 32 T cell receptor beta chains in this list originate from one sample, sequenced in a study of blood T cell repertoires in COVID-19. Sequenced by immunoSEQ multiplex PCR; TCRdb stores in-frame clones only, minus some. The sample includes approximately 250,000 clones, around 90% of them seen just once. Sequences were obtained from PBMCs or T cells enriched from blood (not recorded which). The origin of the receptors is a man aged 35-49 years who had been exposed to COVID-19.

The rearrangement uses TRBV6-4 and TRBJ1-4; 9 bases agree with TRBD1. This CDR3 spans 17 amino acids. Germline-derived CDR1 and CDR2 are MRHNA and SNTAGT. J lost 2 bases, V lost 6 bases, and 10 bases had no gene match. CDR3 loop: CASRAGQGMDTNEKLFF. CDR3 in DNA: TGTGCCAGCAGAGCGGGACAGGGTATGGACACTAATGAAAAACTGTTTTTT.

The chain joins TRBV12-1 to TRBJ1-2; the table's D call, TRBD1, has no DNA check behind it. TRBV12-1 is tagged as a pseudogene. The CDR3 consists of 14 residues. For the CDR3, the DNA is TGTGCCAGGGACAGGGATCGGGCTAACTATGGCTACACCTTC. Encoded protein: CARDRDRANYGYTF.

The rearrangement uses TRBV25-1 and TRBJ1-6; D is unclear. V was shortened by 5 bases and J by 7 bases, with 12 bases between the two germline ends. Germline values: CDR1 MGHDK, CDR2 SYGVNS. The CDR3 is made up of 14 amino acids. The CDR3 here is CASSPLFVNSPLHF. CDR3 bases: TGTGCCAGCAGTCCACTGTTCGTAAATTCACCCCTCCACTTT. The full variable domain, completed using reference TRBV25-1 and TRBJ1-6, is EADIYQTPRYLVIGTGKKITLECSQTMGHDKMYWYQQDPGMELHLIHYSYGVNSTEKGDLSSESTVSRIRTEHFPLTLESARPSHTSQYLCASSPLFVNSPLHFGNGTRLTVT.

This clone occurred once. V and J are TRBV14 and TRBJ2-3, with 8 positions matching TRBD2. CDR3 length equals 17 residues. The V gene's germline CDR1 is SGHDN and CDR2 FVKESK. The V and J ends lost 5 bases and 6 bases, in that order; junction bases with no gene match: 16. CDR3 in amino acids: CASSTREVASGSDTQYF. The CDR3 DNA follows: TGTGCCAGCAGCACACGGGAGGTAGCTAGCGGGTCGGATACGCAGTATTTT.

This clone appeared a single time. The rearrangement uses TRBV2 and TRBJ1-5; 9 bases fit TRBD1. CDR3 size: 13 residues. The V gene's germline CDR1 is SNHLY and CDR2 FYNNEI. V lost 4 bases, J lost 5 bases, and 0 bases stayed unmatched. The CDR3 sequence: CASSGDRDQPQHF. The CDR3 DNA reads as TGTGCCAGCAGTGGGGACAGGGATCAGCCCCAGCATTTT.

CDR3 in amino acids: CASSQDQGGRFSGANVLTF. CDR3 DNA: TGCGCCAGCAGCCAAGATCAGGGGGGCCGCTTCTCTGGGGCCAACGTCCTGACTTTC. The chain employs TRBV4-1 and TRBJ2-6, with D tentatively TRBD1 (7 bases). Germline V lookup: CDR1 MGHRA, CDR2 YSYEKL. The CDR3 extends over 19 amino acids. Trimming took 0 bases from V and 0 from J, leaving 15 bases between them.

This chain connects TRBV7-3 to TRBJ1-1; D perhaps matches TRBD1 (6 bases). The V end was cut by 4 bases, the J end by 8 bases, with 11 bases between. Germline V gene sequence: CDR1 SGHTA, CDR2 FQGTGA. CDR3 length: 12 amino acids. CDR3 bases: TGTGCCAGCAGCTCCCCAGGACAGGAAGCTTTCTTT. It translates to CASSSPGQEAFF. Full variable domain (rest looked up from reference TRBV7-3 and TRBJ1-1): GAGVSQTPSNKVTEKGKYVELRCDPISGHTALYWYRQSLGQGPEFLIYFQGTGAADDSGLPNDRFFAVRPEGSVSTLKIQRTERGDSAVYLCASSSPGQEAFFGQGTRLTVV.

This sequence joins TRBV6-5 and TRBJ1-5, with D perhaps matching TRBD1 (5 bases). Germline V gene sequence: CDR1 MNHEY, CDR2 SVGAGI. Trimming stripped 5 bases from V and 7 bases from J, with 12 bases between. CDR3 length: 13 amino acids. Here the CDR3 reads CASSTTAGQPQHF. CDR3 nucleotides: TGTGCCAGCAGTACGACAGCTGGGCAGCCCCAGCATTTT.

This sequence joins TRBV10-2 and TRBJ2-5; 13 positions agree with TRBD2. The V gene's germline CDR1 is WSHSY and CDR2 SAAADI. After removal of 5 bases from V and 2 bases from J, the junction contained 5 bases not matched to a gene. The CDR3 runs 16 residues. CDR3 amino acids: CASSRTSGSRQETQYF. DNA for the CDR3: TGCGCCAGCAGTCGGACTAGCGGGAGTAGACAAGAGACCCAGTACTTC.

The chain couples TRBV7-2 to TRBJ2-4; the match to TRBD1 covers 11 bases. The J segment lost 3 bases and the V segment lost 4 bases, leaving 5 bases of the junction unmatched. This CDR3 contains 16 residues. The germline CDR1 and CDR2 sequences are SGHTA and FQGNSA. The CDR3 bases are TGTGCCAGCAGCTCAGGACAGGGGGCAGGCAAAAACATTCAGTACTTC. This sequence encodes CASSSGQGAGKNIQYF.

The chain combines TRBV30 with TRBJ2-7; 7 positions agree with TRBD1. The junction had 9 bases not matched to a gene; V was cut back by 7 bases and J by 3 bases. The CDR3 spans 13 residues. The V gene's germline CDR1 is GTSNPN and CDR2 SVGIG (reference sequence). This CDR3 is CALLGQEFYEQYF. CDR3 DNA: TGTGCCTTACTAGGACAGGAGTTCTACGAGCAGTACTTC.

This clone was picked up a small number of times. The chain carries TRBV4-2 and TRBJ2-3; 12 nucleotides align to TRBD2. Per the germline V gene, CDR1 is LGHNA and CDR2 is YNFKEQ. V shed 5 bases and J 0 bases; nucleotides not matched to a gene: 9. The CDR3 runs 18 residues. CDR3 DNA: TGTGCCAGCAGCTATACTAGCGGGAGGCCGGGAAGCACAGATACGCAGTATTTT. This translates into CASSYTSGRPGSTDTQYF.

The chain uses TRBV27 and TRBJ2-3, with 7 bases lining up with TRBD1. Germline V gene sequence: CDR1 MNHEY, CDR2 SMNVEV (reference sequence). Unmatched junction bases numbered 12, after V lost 11 bases and J lost 10 bases. This CDR3 comprises 12 residues. The CDR3 DNA reads as TGTGCCTCCCCACCCCCTGGACAGGCGCAGTATTTT. It translates to CASPPPGQAQYF.

V is TRBV10-3 and J is TRBJ2-7, with 8 positions matching TRBD1. CDR3 length: 14 residues. The ends lost 0 bases at V and 4 bases at J; junction bases unmatched: 2. Germline V gene sequence: CDR1 ENHRY, CDR2 SYGVKD. As DNA, the CDR3 is TGTGCCATCAGTGAGTCGAGGACAGGGTACGAGCAGTACTTC. This sequence encodes CAISESRTGYEQYF.

The chain links TRBV7-9 to TRBJ1-3; possibly TRBD1 for D (5 bases). CDR1 is SEHNR and CDR2 is FQNEAQ in the germline V gene (reference sequence). V lost 6 bases, J lost 11 bases, and 14 bases lay in between. This CDR3 has 12 residues. CDR3 region: CASSYSDRPIYF. The CDR3 bases are TGTGCCAGCAGTTACTCCGACAGACCCATATATTTT.

In DNA form, the CDR3 reads TGTGCCATCAGCCTAACTAGCGGGGGACCCCCTGAGCAGTTCTTC. This sequence encodes CAISLTSGGPPEQFF. The V gene is TRBV10-3, the J gene TRBJ2-1; 11 bases are shared with TRBD2. Per germline, CDR1 ENHRY and CDR2 SYGVKD. The CDR3 has 15 residues. V gave up 6 bases and J gave up 9 bases; unmatched junction bases: 10.

The chain has TRBV28 and TRBJ2-1; 12 nucleotides match TRBD2. Losses at the gene ends were 7 bases for V and 5 bases for J; bases not matched to a gene: 6. From germline, CDR1 is MDHEN and CDR2 SYDVKM. The CDR3 extends over 15 amino acids. The CDR3 sequence: CASTVTSGRNNEQFF. The DNA for the CDR3 is TGTGCCAGCACCGTGACTAGCGGGAGAAACAATGAGCAGTTCTTC. Full variable domain (missing parts from reference TRBV28 and TRBJ2-1): DVKVTQSSRYLVKRTGEKVFLECVQDMDHENMFWYRQDPGLGLRLIYFSYDVKMKEKGDIPEGYSVSREKKERFSLILESASTNQTSMYLCASTVTSGRNNEQFFGPGTRLTVL.

J is TRBJ2-7 and V is TRBV7-6; 9 bases agree with TRBD2. The J segment lost 1 base and the V segment lost 5 bases, leaving 3 bases of the junction unmatched. This CDR3 has 14 residues. The germline gives CDR1 SGHVS, CDR2 FNYEAQ. The CDR3 bases are TGTGCCAGCAGCAGGACTAGCGCGTCCTACGAGCAGTACTTC. It specifies CASSRTSASYEQYF.

The V call is TRBV21-1, the J call TRBJ2-4; TRBD2 is taken as the D call from the table, unchecked against the DNA. TRBV21-1 is a pseudogene segment. This CDR3 contains 19 residues. In DNA form, the CDR3 reads TGTGCCAGCAGCAAATTTAAGTGTCGGGAGGAACTAGCCAAAAACATTCAGTACTTC. Its translation: CASSKFKCREELAKNIQYF.

The rearrangement uses TRBV28 and TRBJ2-5; D is perhaps TRBD1 (6 bases). This CDR3 has 15 residues. V was pared by 2 bases and J by 5 bases, with 15 bases between. In germline, CDR1 is MDHEN, CDR2 SYDVKM. This CDR3 is CASSLGGRNRETQYF. In nucleotides, the CDR3 is TGTGCCAGCAGTTTAGGGGGCCGGAACCGGGAGACCCAGTACTTC. The full variable domain, completed using reference TRBV28 and TRBJ2-5, is DVKVTQSSRYLVKRTGEKVFLECVQDMDHENMFWYRQDPGLGLRLIYFSYDVKMKEKGDIPEGYSVSREKKERFSLILESASTNQTSMYLCASSLGGRNRETQYFGPGTRLLVL.

The chain recombines TRBV4-3 with TRBJ1-6; TRBD1 is a possible D gene (5 bases). Trimming took off 0 bases at V and 7 bases at J, with 10 bases between the two ends. The CDR3 length is 15 residues. The germline CDR1 and CDR2 sequences are LGHNA and YSLEER. This chain's CDR3 is CASSQELQGNSPLHF. In nucleotides, the CDR3 is TGCGCCAGCAGCCAAGAGTTGCAGGGAAATTCACCCCTCCACTTT.

The sample holds one count of this clone. J is TRBJ1-5 and V is TRBV18, with a tentative D call TRBD1 (6 bases). Germline values: CDR1 KGHSH, CDR2 LQKENI. Deletions cut 2 bases from V and 4 bases from J, with 9 bases between. The CDR3 has 14 amino acids. CDR3 region: CASSPNRDNQPQHF. The DNA of the CDR3 is TGTGCCAGCTCACCAAACAGGGATAATCAGCCCCAGCATTTT.

This clone turned up a few times. The chain couples TRBV4-3 to TRBJ2-2; 13 bases are shared with TRBD2. After removal of 2 bases from V and 3 bases from J, the junction contained 6 bases not matched to a gene. The CDR3 totals 18 residues. Germline CDR1 is LGHNA and CDR2 is YSLEER. The chain's CDR3 is CASSQRTSGRVYTGELFF. The CDR3 DNA follows: TGCGCCAGCAGCCAACGGACTAGCGGGAGAGTATACACCGGGGAGCTGTTTTTT.

This clone has just a few counts. V gene TRBV7-9 combines with J gene TRBJ2-2; 8 nucleotides align to TRBD1. The V and J ends lost 10 bases and 4 bases, in that order; junction bases with no gene match: 11. Germline V gene lookup returns CDR1 SEHNR and CDR2 FQNEAQ (reference sequence). The CDR3 length is 15 residues. The CDR3 nucleotides are TGTGCCACCGCAGGGGGCGTGGGAACCACCGGGGAGCTGTTTTTT. It translates to CATAGGVGTTGELFF.

This chain uses TRBV7-2 with TRBJ1-1, with TRBD1 matching over 7 bases. This CDR3 has 16 residues. The germline V gene has CDR1 SGHTA and CDR2 FQGNSA. V was pared by 0 bases and J by 5 bases, with 9 bases of the junction left unmatched. The CDR3 is CASSLAQNRGGTEAFF. The CDR3 DNA reads as TGTGCCAGCAGCTTAGCGCAGAACAGGGGTGGGACTGAAGCTTTCTTT.

The chain has TRBV14 and TRBJ1-1; D is possibly TRBD1 (5 bases). The CDR3 has 14 residues. V lost 1 base and J lost 6, with 12 bases in between. The germline CDR1 and CDR2 sequences are SGHDN and FVKESK. CDR3 region: CASSQGGGPAEAFF. The CDR3 DNA is TGTGCCAGCAGCCAAGGGGGGGGACCCGCTGAAGCTTTCTTT.

The chain couples TRBV7-9 to TRBJ2-5; possibly TRBD1 for D (5 bases). The ends were cut back, 7 bases at V and 9 bases at J, with 21 bases in the middle. Germline values: CDR1 SEHNR, CDR2 FQNEAQ (reference sequence). The CDR3 is 14 amino acids. The CDR3 region is CASIHPTELSAQYF. The CDR3 DNA reads TGTGCCAGCATCCACCCGACAGAACTGTCGGCCCAGTACTTC.

To note about this clone: Other DNA sequences in the same sample also yield this CDR3. Here the CDR3 reads CASSVASGRAYEQYF. In DNA form, the CDR3 reads TGTGCCAGCAGCGTAGCTAGCGGGAGGGCCTACGAGCAGTACTTC. This chain joins TRBV9 and TRBJ2-7; TRBD2 matches at 12 bases. This CDR3 has 15 residues. Per the germline V gene, CDR1 is SGDLS and CDR2 is YYNGEE. With 0 bases clipped from V and 2 bases from J, the junction kept 0 bases outside the gene matches.

This sequence joins TRBV20-1 and TRBJ2-3; D perhaps matches TRBD1 (5 bases). CDR1 DFQATT and CDR2 SNEGSKA come from the germline V gene (reference sequence). The CDR3 covers 16 residues. Trimming took off 3 bases at V and 4 bases at J, with 20 bases between the two ends. CDR3 bases: TGCAGTGCTAGTGTCATCCAGGGAAAGTTTTCAGATACGCAGTATTTT. Protein product: CSASVIQGKFSDTQYF.

The chain recombines TRBV28 with TRBJ2-3, with D possibly being TRBD1 (6 bases). This CDR3 is built from 14 residues. CDR1 is MDHEN and CDR2 is SYDVKM in the germline V gene. V dropped 5 bases and J dropped 5 bases, with 14 bases sitting between them. The CDR3 loop reads CASSRRGDGDTQYF. CDR3 DNA: TGTGCCAGCAGTCGCAGGGGCGACGGAGATACGCAGTATTTT.

This chain joins TRBV14 and TRBJ1-1; maybe TRBD1 (5 bases). The CDR3 is 15 amino acids. CDR1 is SGHDN and CDR2 is FVKESK in the germline V gene. Trimming pared 0 bases from V and 4 bases from J, leaving 12 bases between. CDR3 amino acids: CASSQEGAPFTEAFF. The CDR3 region has the DNA TGTGCCAGCAGCCAAGAAGGGGCCCCGTTCACTGAAGCTTTCTTT.

This clone showed up just once. The J gene is TRBJ2-7, the V gene TRBV5-4, with D maybe TRBD1 (6 bases). The CDR3 runs 15 residues. From germline, CDR1 is SGHNT and CDR2 YYREEE (reference sequence). The ends were cut back, 0 bases at V and 5 bases at J, with 15 bases in the middle. CDR3 region: CASSLAWTEVDEQYF. In nucleotides, the CDR3 is TGTGCCAGCAGCTTGGCTTGGACAGAGGTGGACGAGCAGTACTTC.